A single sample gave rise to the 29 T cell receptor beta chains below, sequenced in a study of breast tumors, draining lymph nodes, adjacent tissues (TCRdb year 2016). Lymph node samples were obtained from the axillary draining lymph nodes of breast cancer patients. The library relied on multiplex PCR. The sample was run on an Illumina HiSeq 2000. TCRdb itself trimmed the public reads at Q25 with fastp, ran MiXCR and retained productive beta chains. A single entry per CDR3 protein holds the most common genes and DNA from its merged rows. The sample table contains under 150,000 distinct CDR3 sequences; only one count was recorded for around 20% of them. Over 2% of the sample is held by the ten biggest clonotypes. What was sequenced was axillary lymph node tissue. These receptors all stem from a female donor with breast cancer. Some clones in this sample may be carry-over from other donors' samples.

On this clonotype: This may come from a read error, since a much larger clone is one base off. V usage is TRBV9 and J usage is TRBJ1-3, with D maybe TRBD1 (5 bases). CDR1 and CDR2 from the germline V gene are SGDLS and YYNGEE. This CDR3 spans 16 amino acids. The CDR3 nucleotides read TGTGCCAGCAGCCGGGGCCTAGGGGACGCTGGAAACACCACATATTTT. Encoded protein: CASSRGLGDAGNTTYF.

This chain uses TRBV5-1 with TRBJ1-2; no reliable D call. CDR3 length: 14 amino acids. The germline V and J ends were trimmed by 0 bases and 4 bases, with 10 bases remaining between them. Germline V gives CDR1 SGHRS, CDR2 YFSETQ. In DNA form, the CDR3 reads TGCGCCAGCAGCTTGGATCTACGGGGCTATGGCTACACCTTC. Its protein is CASSLDLRGYGYTF.

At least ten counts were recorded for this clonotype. CDR3 sequence (DNA): TGCAGTGCTTCCCTCAACGACTTATATAATTCACCCCTCCACTTT. Amino acids: CSASLNDLYNSPLHF. The rearrangement links TRBV20-1 to TRBJ1-6, with D unresolved. Germline CDR1 and CDR2: DFQATT and SNEGSKA (reference sequence). The ends were cut back, 5 bases at V and 4 bases at J, with 15 bases in the middle. The CDR3 is 15 residues long.

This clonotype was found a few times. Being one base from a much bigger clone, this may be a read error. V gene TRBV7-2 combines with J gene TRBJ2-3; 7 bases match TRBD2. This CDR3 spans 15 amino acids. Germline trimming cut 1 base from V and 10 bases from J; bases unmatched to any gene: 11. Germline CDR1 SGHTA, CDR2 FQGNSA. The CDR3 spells CASSLGGGRSDAQYF. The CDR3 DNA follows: TGTGCCAGCAGCTTAGGGGGCGGGAGAAGTGATGCGCAGTATTTT.

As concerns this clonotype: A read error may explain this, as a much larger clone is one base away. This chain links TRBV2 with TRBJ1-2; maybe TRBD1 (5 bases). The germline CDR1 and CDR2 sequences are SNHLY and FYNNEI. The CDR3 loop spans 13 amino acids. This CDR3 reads CASILQGNCGYTF. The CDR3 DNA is TGTGCCAGCATCCTTCAGGGAAACTGTGGCTACACCTTC.

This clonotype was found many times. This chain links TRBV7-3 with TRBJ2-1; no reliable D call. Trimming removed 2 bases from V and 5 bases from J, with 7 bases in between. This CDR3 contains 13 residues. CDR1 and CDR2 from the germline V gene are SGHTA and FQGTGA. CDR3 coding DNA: TGTGCCAGCAGCTTAGAGCTGAACAATGAGCAGTTCTTC. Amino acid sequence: CASSLELNNEQFF.

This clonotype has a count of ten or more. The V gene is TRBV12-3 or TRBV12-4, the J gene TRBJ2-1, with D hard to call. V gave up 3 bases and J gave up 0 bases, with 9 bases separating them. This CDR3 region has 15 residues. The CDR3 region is CASSLSESSYNEQFF. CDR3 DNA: TGTGCCAGCAGTTTGAGCGAGAGCTCCTACAATGAGCAGTTCTTC.

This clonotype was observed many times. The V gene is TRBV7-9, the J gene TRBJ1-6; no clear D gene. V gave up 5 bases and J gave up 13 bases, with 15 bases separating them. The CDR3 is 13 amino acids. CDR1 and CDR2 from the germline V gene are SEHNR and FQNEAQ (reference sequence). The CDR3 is CASSLRVAFPLHF. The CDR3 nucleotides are TGTGCCAGCAGCCTCCGCGTGGCTTTTCCCCTCCACTTT.

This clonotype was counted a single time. The DNA for the CDR3 is TGTGCCAGCAGCTCGGACCGGGGGGAGAAGTACGAGCAGTACTTC. Protein: CASSSDRGEKYEQYF. The chain is built from TRBV7-3 and TRBJ2-7; TRBD2 matches 7 bases. This CDR3 comprises 15 residues. CDR1 SGHTA and CDR2 FQGTGA come from the germline V gene. J was trimmed by 4 bases and V by 4 bases; bases with no gene match: 10.

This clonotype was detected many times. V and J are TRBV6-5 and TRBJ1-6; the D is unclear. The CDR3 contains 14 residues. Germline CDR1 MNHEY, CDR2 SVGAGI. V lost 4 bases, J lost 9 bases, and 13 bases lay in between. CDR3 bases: TGTGCCAGCAGTTCCTCCGGGGTTGGTTCACCCCTCCACTTT. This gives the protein CASSSSGVGSPLHF.

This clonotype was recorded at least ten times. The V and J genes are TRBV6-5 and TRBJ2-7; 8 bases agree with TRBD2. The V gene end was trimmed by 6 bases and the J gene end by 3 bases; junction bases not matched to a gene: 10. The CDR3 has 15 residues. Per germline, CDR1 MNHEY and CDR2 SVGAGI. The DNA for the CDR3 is TGTGCCAGCAGCGCCACCGGGACTAGTCGCTACGAGCAGTACTTC. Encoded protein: CASSATGTSRYEQYF.

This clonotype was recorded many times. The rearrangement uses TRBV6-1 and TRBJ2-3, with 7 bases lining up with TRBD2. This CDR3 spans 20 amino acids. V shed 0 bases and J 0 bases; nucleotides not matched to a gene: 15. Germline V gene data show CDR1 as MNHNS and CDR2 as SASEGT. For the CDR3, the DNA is TGTGCCAGCAGTGAAGCATCTAGCGGAGCCGTCGGTAGGAGCACAGATACGCAGTATTTT. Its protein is CASSEASSGAVGRSTDTQYF.

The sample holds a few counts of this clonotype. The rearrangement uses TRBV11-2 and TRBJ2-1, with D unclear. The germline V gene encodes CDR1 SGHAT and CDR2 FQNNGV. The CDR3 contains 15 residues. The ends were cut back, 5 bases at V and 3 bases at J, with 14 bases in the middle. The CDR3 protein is CASSIHTKGYNEQFF. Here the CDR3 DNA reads TGTGCCAGCAGCATCCATACGAAGGGCTACAATGAGCAGTTCTTC. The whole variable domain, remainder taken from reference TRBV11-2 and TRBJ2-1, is EAGVAQSPRYKIIEKRQSVAFWCNPISGHATLYWYQQILGQGPKLLIQFQNNGVVDDSQLPKDRFSAERLKGVDSTLKIQPAKLEDSAVYLCASSIHTKGYNEQFFGPGTRLTVL.

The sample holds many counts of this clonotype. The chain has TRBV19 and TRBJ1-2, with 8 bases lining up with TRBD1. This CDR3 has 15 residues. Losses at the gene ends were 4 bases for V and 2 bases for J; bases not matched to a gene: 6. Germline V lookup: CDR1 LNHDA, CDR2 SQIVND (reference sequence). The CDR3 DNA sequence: TGTGCCAGTAGTACGACAGGGGATCTAAACTATGGCTACACCTTC. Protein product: CASSTTGDLNYGYTF.

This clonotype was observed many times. DNA for the CDR3: TGTGCCAGCAGCTTAAATCTCGGGGATACGCAGTATTTT. The encoded protein is CASSLNLGDTQYF. The chain joins TRBV11-2 to TRBJ2-3, with unresolved D. The CDR3 contains 13 residues. Germline lookup yields CDR1 SGHAT and CDR2 FQNNGV. V was pared by 2 bases and J by 6 bases, with 9 bases between.

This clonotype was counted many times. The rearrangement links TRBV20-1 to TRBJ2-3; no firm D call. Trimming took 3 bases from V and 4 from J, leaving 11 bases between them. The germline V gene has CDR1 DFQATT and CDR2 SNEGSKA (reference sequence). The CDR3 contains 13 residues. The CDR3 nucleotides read TGCAGTGCTAGGGACCCGGCGCCAGATACGCAGTATTTT. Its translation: CSARDPAPDTQYF.

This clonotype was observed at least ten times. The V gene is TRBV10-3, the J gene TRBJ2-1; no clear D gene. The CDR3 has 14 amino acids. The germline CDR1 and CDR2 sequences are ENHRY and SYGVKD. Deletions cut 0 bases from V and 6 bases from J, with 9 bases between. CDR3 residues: CAISESDNPNEQFF. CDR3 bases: TGTGCCATCAGTGAGTCGGATAATCCCAATGAGCAGTTCTTC.

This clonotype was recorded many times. CDR3 sequence (DNA): TGTGCCAGTAGTGGGGGACAGGGGGCCTCCTACGAGCAGTACTTC. This translates into CASSGGQGASYEQYF. V and J are TRBV19 and TRBJ2-7, with 12 bases that match TRBD1. CDR3 length: 15 residues. CDR1 LNHDA and CDR2 SQIVND come from the germline V gene (reference sequence). The V and J ends lost 5 bases and 0 bases, in that order; junction bases with no gene match: 2.

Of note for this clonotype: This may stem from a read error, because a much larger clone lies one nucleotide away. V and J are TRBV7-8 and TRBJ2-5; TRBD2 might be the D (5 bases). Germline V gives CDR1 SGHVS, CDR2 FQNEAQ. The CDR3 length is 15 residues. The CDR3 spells CASGLEGGYQETQYF. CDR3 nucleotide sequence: TGTGCCAGCGGCTTAGAGGGCGGATACCAAGAGACCCAGTACTTC. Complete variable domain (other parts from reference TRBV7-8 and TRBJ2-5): GAGVSQSPRYKVAKRGQDVALRCDPISGHVSLFWYQQALGQGPEFLTYFQNEAQLDKSGLPSDRFFAERPEGSVSTLKIQRTQQEDSAVYLCASGLEGGYQETQYFGPGTRLLVL.

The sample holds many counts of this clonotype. In DNA, the CDR3 is TGTGCCAGCAGCGGAATTCCGGGACTAGCGTCCTACAATGAGCAGTTCTTC. It codes for CASSGIPGLASYNEQFF. J is TRBJ2-1 and V is TRBV9; 10 bases map to TRBD2. The CDR3 sequence is 17 residues long. V gave up 3 bases and J gave up 1 base; unmatched junction bases: 7. Germline V gene sequence: CDR1 SGDLS, CDR2 YYNGEE. Full variable domain (rest looked up from reference TRBV9 and TRBJ2-1): DSGVTQTPKHLITATGQRVTLRCSPRSGDLSVYWYQQSLDQGLQFLIQYYNGEERAKGNILERFSAQQFPDLHSELNLSSLELGDSALYFCASSGIPGLASYNEQFFGPGTRLTVL.

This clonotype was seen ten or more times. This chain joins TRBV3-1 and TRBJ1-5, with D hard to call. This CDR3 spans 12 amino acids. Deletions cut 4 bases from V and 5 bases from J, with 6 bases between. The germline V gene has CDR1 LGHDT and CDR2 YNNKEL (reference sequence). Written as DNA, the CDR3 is TGTGCCAGCAGCCTCGGCGATCAGCCCCAGCATTTT. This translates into CASSLGDQPQHF.

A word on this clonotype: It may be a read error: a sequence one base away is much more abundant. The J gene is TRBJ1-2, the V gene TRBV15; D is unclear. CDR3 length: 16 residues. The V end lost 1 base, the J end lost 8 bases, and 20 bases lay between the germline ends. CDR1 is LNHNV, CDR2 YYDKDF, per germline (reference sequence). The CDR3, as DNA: TGTGCCACCAGCAGAGCCCAAAGAACGATCCCTGGCGGCTACACCTTC. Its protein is CATSRAQRTIPGGYTF.

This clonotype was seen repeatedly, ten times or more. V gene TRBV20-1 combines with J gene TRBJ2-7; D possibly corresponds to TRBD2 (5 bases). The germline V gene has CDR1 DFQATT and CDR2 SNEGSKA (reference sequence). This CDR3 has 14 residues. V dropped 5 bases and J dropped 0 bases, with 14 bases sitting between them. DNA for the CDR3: TGCAGTGCTCAAGACGACTACGGCTCCTACGAGCAGTACTTC. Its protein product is CSAQDDYGSYEQYF.

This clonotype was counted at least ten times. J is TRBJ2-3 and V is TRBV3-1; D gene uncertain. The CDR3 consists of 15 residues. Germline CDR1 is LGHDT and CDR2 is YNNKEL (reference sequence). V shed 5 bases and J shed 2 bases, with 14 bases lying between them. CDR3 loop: CASSTRRYPTDTQYF. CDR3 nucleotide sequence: TGTGCCAGCAGCACCCGAAGGTATCCCACAGATACGCAGTATTTT.

The CDR3 DNA is TGCGCCAGCAGTGAGGAGTGGGGAAATCAGCCCCAGCATTTT. It yields the protein CASSEEWGNQPQHF. The V gene is TRBV10-2, the J gene TRBJ1-5; D unresolved. V was clipped by 2 bases and J by 4 bases, with 9 bases between them. The V gene's germline CDR1 is WSHSY and CDR2 SAAADI. The CDR3 length is 14 residues.

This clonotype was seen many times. CDR3 sequence reads: CASSIGHANTGELFF. The CDR3 coding sequence is TGTGCCAGTAGTATTGGTCACGCGAACACCGGGGAGCTGTTTTTT. The V call is TRBV19, the J call TRBJ2-2; D remains unclear. The V end was cut by 3 bases, the J end by 0 bases, with 8 bases between. The CDR3 is made up of 15 amino acids. From germline, CDR1 is LNHDA and CDR2 SQIVND (reference sequence).

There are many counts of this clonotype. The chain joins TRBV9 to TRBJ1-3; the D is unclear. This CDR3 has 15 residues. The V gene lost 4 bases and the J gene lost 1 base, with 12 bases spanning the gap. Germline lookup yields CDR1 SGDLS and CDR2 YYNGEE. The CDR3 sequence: CASSIRPSSGNTIYF. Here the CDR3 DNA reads TGTGCCAGCAGCATCCGCCCAAGTTCTGGAAACACCATATATTTT.

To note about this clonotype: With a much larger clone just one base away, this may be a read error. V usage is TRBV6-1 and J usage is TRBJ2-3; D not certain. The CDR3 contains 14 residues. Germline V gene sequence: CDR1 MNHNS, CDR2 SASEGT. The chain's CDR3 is CASSEDFFTNTQYF. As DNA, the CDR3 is TGTGCCAGCAGTGAAGACTTCTTCACAAATACGCAGTATTTT.

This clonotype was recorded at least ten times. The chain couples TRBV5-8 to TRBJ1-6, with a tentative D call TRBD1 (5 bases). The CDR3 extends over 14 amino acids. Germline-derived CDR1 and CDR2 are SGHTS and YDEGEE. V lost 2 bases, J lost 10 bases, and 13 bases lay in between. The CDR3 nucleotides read TGTGCCAGCAGCTTTATGACAGTAGGCTCACCCCTCCACTTT. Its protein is CASSFMTVGSPLHF. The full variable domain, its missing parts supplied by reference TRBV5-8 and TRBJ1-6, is EAGVTQSPTHLIKTRGQQATLRCSPISGHTSVYWYQQALGLGLQFLLWYDEGEERNRGNFPPRFSGRQFPNYSSELNVNALELEDSALYLCASSFMTVGSPLHFGNGTRLTVT.